The rows below give T cell receptor beta chains drawn from one sample of a study of blood T cell repertoires in COVID-19. The method was immunoSEQ multiplex PCR; TCRdb's version includes in-frame clones alone and lacks a portion of them. The top ten hold 16% of the sample, which has tens of thousands of clones, around 80% seen once. The specimen was peripheral blood. The receptors were sampled from a man between 65 and 79 years old with acute or convalescent COVID-19. The conserved cysteine and the conserved F or W are not part of the CDR3 here. Expanded clones are given a class, and other clones once, few, many or no size at all.

V gene	CDR3 length	clone size	CDR3 protein
TRBV9	13	.	ASSVGGLSSYEQY
TRBV6-2/TRBV6-3	15	.	ASSYSRRLAAYNEQF
TRBV11-2	13	few	ASSLRRDFYNEQF
TRBV10-3	13	.	ATSRRDRGLETQY
TRBV3-1/TRBV3-2	12	.	ASSQDPRATGYT
TRBV9	16	.	ASSVVAGASSSYNEQF
TRBV6-2/TRBV6-3	15	few	ASSYQPSTGQSAEAF
TRBV30	18	.	AWILVRTGGLYYSGNTIY
TRBV20-1	12	.	SASSASGRAGGF
TRBV27	12	.	ASSRRDTNQPQH
TRBV5-1	13	.	ASSLQGAEYYGYT
TRBV29-1	13	few	SVAQLEGLNYGYT
TRBV4-1	14	.	ASSQDVRGGTYEQY
TRBV28	14	.	ASSLMNAGDRRELF
TRBV25-1	12	.	ASRQGTNNSPLH
TRBV2	17	.	ASSRRTSGWESSYNEQF
TRBV5-1	12	.	ASFLDGGGTEAF
TRBV7-2	13	once	ASSLGVRVADTQY
TRBV3-1/TRBV3-2	11	.	ASSRGLRQPQH
TRBV5-1	11	.	ASSMGGGQPQH
TRBV6-5	9	.	ASTTHTEAF
TRBV3-1/TRBV3-2	13	.	ASSQDLSGAYGYT
TRBV6-5	10	.	ATRQTNYGYT
TRBV3-1/TRBV3-2	13	.	ASSLRGGSTDTQY
TRBV6-6	11	.	ASKTGSQETQY
TRBV9	13	.	ASSVQTGTSYEQY
TRBV14	13	.	ASSQGTVRGYGYT
TRBV7-9	13	.	ASSLAWGRYTEAF
TRBV7-8	15	.	ASSFEEVLAGLETQY
TRBV18	11	few	ASSPPSGEKLF
TRBV19	12	.	ASSMDRGVTEAF
TRBV6-6	11	.	ASSSYSNQPQH